The entry below describes one T cell receptor (beta chain). The data derive from a study of blood T cell repertoires in COVID-19. Study overall: COVID-19 samples collected from the United States, Italy and Spain covered acute and convalescent phases. Sample material is recorded as cDNA or gDNA derived from T cells, B-cell-depleted T cells, or PBMCs.

Sequenced by immunoSEQ multiplex PCR; TCRdb stores in-frame clones only, minus some. The data contain roughly 280,000 clones, about nine tenths of them seen just once; the ten biggest clones take up 11%. The CDR3 runs 13 residues. The ends lost 9 bases at V and 4 bases at J; junction bases unmatched: 4. Germline-derived CDR1 and CDR2 are KGHDR and SFDVKD. This chain connects TRBV24-1 to TRBJ1-5; 8 nucleotides line up with TRBD1. Input material: peripheral blood. The clonotype comes from a woman between 25 and 40 years old with COVID-19, enrolled during active disease. The CDR3: CATADRENQPQHF. The CDR3 bases are TGTGCCACCGCGGACAGGGAAAATCAGCCCCAGCATTTT.